A single TCR beta chain is shown here with its context. The PCR made use of 60 Vbeta and 13 Jbeta primers. TCRdb's copy holds only in-frame clones and misses some; the assay was immunoSEQ multiplex PCR. The repertoire includes over 95,000 clones, 77% of them detected once, and roughly 9.7% sits in the top ten. Germline V gene sequence: CDR1 SNHLY, CDR2 FYNNEI. V lost 6 bases, J lost 0 bases, and 14 bases lay in between. This CDR3 is 15 amino acids long. This sample is drawn from a study of cytomegalovirus exposure and HLA in healthy donors. The sequencing input was PBMCs. The chain links TRBV2 to TRBJ1-2; D gene unclear. The sequence was collected from a middle-aged man in good health and CMV-seropositive. The CDR3 DNA reads as TGTGCCAGCAGGATACAAGGAGCAGCTAACTATGGCTACACCTTC. Residues: CASRIQGAANYGYTF. Filled out from reference TRBV2 and TRBJ1-2, the complete variable domain reads EPEVTQTPSHQVTQMGQEVILRCVPISNHLYFYWYRQILGQKVEFLVSFYNNEISEKSEIFDDQFSVERPDGSNFTLKIRSTKLEDSAMYFCASRIQGAANYGYTFGSGTRLTVV.